These 15 T cell receptor beta chains originate from one sample sequenced in a study of regulatory T cells in long-lasting Graves disease. The TCR beta library used iRepertoire HTBI primers with Arm-PCR amplification of CDR3. TCRdb used MiXCR to reprocess the multiplex PCR reads, holding one entry per CDR3 protein. The table records about 430,000 distinct CDR3 sequences, about 15% of them present only once. Time point here: newly diagnosed GD, antithyroid drugs for less than 3 months. The TCR library used RNA extracted from PBMCs. These data are also associated with another study on T cells in Graves' hyperthyroidism and ophthalmopathy.

Sequencing was performed on peripheral blood mononuclear cells (PBMCs), taken at new diagnosis, from a patient treated with antithyroid drugs. Receptors originate from a middle-aged woman with Graves disease.

This clonotype appeared many times. The chain recombines TRBV24-1 with TRBJ1-4; 7 nucleotides align to TRBD1. The CDR3 loop spans 19 amino acids. V trimming: 9 bases; J trimming: 2 bases; junction bases outside the gene matches: 20. The germline V gene encodes CDR1 KGHDR and CDR2 SFDVKD. CDR3 residues: CATPHRGYRFPRTNEKLFF. The CDR3, as DNA: TGTGCCACCCCCCACAGGGGCTATCGCTTCCCCCGGACTAATGAAAAACTGTTTTTT.

About this clonotype itself: This may be a read error, as it is one base from a much larger clone. The genes are TRBV18 and TRBJ2-3; D is uncertain. Between the trimmed V and J ends, which lost 3 bases and 10 bases, there was a span of 14 bases. The CDR3 is 13 residues long. From germline, CDR1 is KGHSH and CDR2 LQKENI. CDR3 DNA: TGTGCCAGCTCACCTACGACGGACCATGCGCAGTATTTT. This sequence encodes CASSPTTDHAQYF.

The chain couples TRBV29-1 to TRBJ1-2; D remains unclear. The CDR3 length is 13 residues. Germline CDR1 reads SQVTM; CDR2 reads ANQGSEA. V was pared by 1 base and J by 8 bases, with 14 bases between. Here the CDR3 reads CSVEGRPYAGYTF. The CDR3 DNA sequence: TGCAGCGTTGAAGGCAGGCCCTATGCAGGCTACACCTTC.

The sample holds many counts of this clonotype. The V gene is TRBV28, the J gene TRBJ2-5; 7 nucleotides agree with TRBD1. Germline lookup yields CDR1 MDHEN and CDR2 SYDVKM. The V and J ends lost 6 bases and 6 bases, in that order; junction bases with no gene match: 7. This CDR3 has 13 residues. CDR3 residues: CASRQQGRQTQYF. In DNA form, the CDR3 reads TGTGCCAGCAGACAACAGGGGCGGCAGACCCAGTACTTC.

This clonotype has just a few counts. This chain joins TRBV28 and TRBJ1-1, with 8 positions matching TRBD1. The ends lost 6 bases at V and 5 bases at J; junction bases unmatched: 5. The germline V gene encodes CDR1 MDHEN and CDR2 SYDVKM. This CDR3 region has 13 residues. The CDR3 is CASRQQGGTEAFF. DNA for the CDR3: TGTGCCAGCAGGCAACAGGGGGGGACTGAAGCTTTCTTT.

This clonotype was counted many times. The V gene is TRBV30, the J gene TRBJ2-7; D gene unclear. The CDR3 is made up of 11 amino acids. Germline CDR1 is GTSNPN and CDR2 is SVGIG (reference sequence). The ends were cut back, 1 base at V and 4 bases at J, with 5 bases in the middle. The chain's CDR3 is CAWSGAYEQYF. In nucleotides, the CDR3 is TGTGCCTGGAGTGGAGCGTACGAGCAGTACTTC.

There are a few counts of this clonotype. V gene TRBV20-1 combines with J gene TRBJ2-2, with TRBD2 identical over 11 bases. Trimming took 6 bases from V and 1 from J; bases not matched to a gene: 7. Looked up from germline, CDR1 is DFQATT and CDR2 is SNEGSKA (reference sequence). The CDR3 is made up of 16 amino acids. The CDR3 DNA follows: TGCAGTGCCAAAACTAGCGGGAGCCTGAACACCGGGGAGCTGTTTTTT. Translated, it gives CSAKTSGSLNTGELFF.

This clonotype was recorded many times. The gene calls are TRBV28 and TRBJ2-5; D may correspond to TRBD1 or TRBD2 (5 bases each). The ends were cut back, 4 bases at V and 4 bases at J, with 16 bases in the middle. Germline CDR1 MDHEN, CDR2 SYDVKM. This CDR3 contains 15 residues. CDR3 coding DNA: TGTGCCAGCAGTTCACCCGGGACCCGGGGAGAGACCCAGTACTTC. The encoded protein is CASSSPGTRGETQYF.

This clonotype was picked up many times. V gene TRBV19 combines with J gene TRBJ1-4; tentative D call: TRBD1 (5 bases). Per germline, CDR1 LNHDA and CDR2 SQIVND (reference sequence). V shed 6 bases and J shed 0 bases, with 20 bases lying between them. The CDR3 runs 18 residues. The CDR3 bases are TGTGCCAGTAGGATGAAGACAGAATCCTATGCAACTAATGAAAAACTGTTTTTT. Its translation: CASRMKTESYATNEKLFF.

The chain has TRBV28 and TRBJ2-6; 8 bases agree with TRBD2. The germline V gene has CDR1 MDHEN and CDR2 SYDVKM. This CDR3 is built from 17 residues. With 5 bases clipped from V and 1 base from J, the junction kept 7 bases outside the gene matches. CDR3 in amino acids: CASSPGGGGSGANVLTF. The CDR3 DNA sequence: TGTGCCAGCAGTCCCGGGGGGGGCGGGTCTGGGGCCAACGTCCTGACTTTC.

This clonotype was counted at least ten times. The rearrangement joins TRBV11-3 to TRBJ2-1, with D hard to call. From germline, CDR1 is SGHNT and CDR2 YENEEA. The CDR3 is 14 residues long. Trimming cost V 7 bases and J 3 bases, with 13 bases left between them. In DNA form, the CDR3 reads TGTGCCAGCACTTCTTACTACCACTACAATGAGCAGTTCTTC. This translates into CASTSYYHYNEQFF. The entire variable domain, with the rest obtained from reference TRBV11-3 and TRBJ2-1, is as follows: EAGVVQSPRYKIIEKKQPVAFWCNPISGHNTLYWYLQNLGQGPELLIRYENEEAVDDSQLPKDRFSAERLKGVDSTLKIQPAELGDSAVYLCASTSYYHYNEQFFGPGTRLTVL.

This clonotype has only a few counts. This chain uses TRBV5-5 with TRBJ1-1; D is unresolved. Germline assignment: CDR1 SGHKS and CDR2 YYEKEE (reference sequence). Trimming stripped 0 bases from V and 2 bases from J, with 8 bases between. This CDR3 is 14 amino acids long. The CDR3, as DNA: TGTGCCAGCAGCTTGGCCAGTCCCAACACTGAAGCTTTCTTT. Amino acids: CASSLASPNTEAFF.

The sample holds many counts of this clonotype. The V gene is TRBV2, the J gene TRBJ1-3; weak D call: TRBD1 (6 bases). This CDR3 spans 15 amino acids. Per the germline V gene, CDR1 is SNHLY and CDR2 is FYNNEI. V shed 6 bases and J shed 0 bases, with 12 bases lying between them. CDR3 sequence reads: CASRDRISSGNTIYF. CDR3 nucleotides: TGTGCCAGCAGAGACAGGATTAGCTCTGGAAACACCATATATTTT.

This clonotype showed up many times. The chain employs TRBV12-3 or TRBV12-4 and TRBJ1-1; weak D call: TRBD1 (6 bases). The CDR3 length is 16 residues. V lost 2 bases to trimming and J lost 6 bases, with 19 bases between them. CDR3 in DNA: TGTGCCAGCAGTTTAAGTCTCGGCAGGGGTGTCCCTGAAGCTTTCTTT. Amino acids: CASSLSLGRGVPEAFF.

The chain uses TRBV24-1 and TRBJ2-1; TRBD1 matches 8 bases. The CDR3 sequence is 16 residues long. CDR1 and CDR2 from the germline V gene are KGHDR and SFDVKD. V gave up 2 bases and J gave up 6 bases; unmatched junction bases: 8. The CDR3 nucleotides are TGTGCCACCAGTGATTCTGGGACAGGTGTTGTCAATGAGCAGTTCTTC. This translates into CATSDSGTGVVNEQFF.